The sequence of this T cell receptor (beta chain) was determined in a study of T cell changes during pregnancy in multiple sclerosis. From germline, CDR1 is SEHNR and CDR2 FQNEAQ (reference sequence). The CDR3 totals 15 residues. Trimming took 1 base from V and 4 from J; bases not matched to a gene: 6. The method was immunoSEQ multiplex PCR; TCRdb's version includes in-frame clones alone and lacks a portion of them. The sample includes tens of thousands of clones, 90% of them seen just once. This chain connects TRBV7-9 to TRBJ1-2; 7 nucleotides line up with TRBD1. This clonotype was sampled from a female donor with multiple sclerosis, enrolled in a pregnancy study. The sample consisted of CD8+ T cells from peripheral blood mononuclear cells, taken in the second trimester of pregnancy. Here the CDR3 DNA reads TGTGCCAGCAGCTTAGACAGGGGAATGGGCTATGGCTACACCTTC. Protein product: CASSLDRGMGYGYTF.